This entry is about one T cell receptor (beta chain). Its matching antigen is unknown. An assay was performed, and its level was deep. Sequenced by immunoSEQ multiplex PCR; TCRdb stores in-frame clones only, minus some. The table has roughly 2.6 million clones, just over 90% seen once. V was pared by 4 bases and J by 2 bases, with 8 bases between. CDR1 and CDR2 from the germline V gene are MNHNS and SASEGT. The CDR3 runs to 14 residues. This specimen comes from a study of shared clonotypes between healthy human individuals. Study-wide results and limits: Among non-shared clonotypes, generation probabilities were lower than among those shared by all four donors.

This receptor was taken from a man younger than 35 in good health. The sample was naive CD4+ T cells sorted from blood. Described subset: CD45RA+ positively selected. The V call is TRBV6-1, the J call TRBJ1-4; D gene unclear. This CDR3 is CASSAVGTNEKLFF. CDR3 DNA: TGTGCCAGCAGTGCAGTGGGGACTAATGAAAAACTGTTTTTT.